This section outlines one TCR beta chain sequence together with its context. The antigen remains undetermined. This sample is drawn from a study of T-cell memory formation after mild COVID-19. Study overall: TCR clusters showed largely donor specificity.

The CDR3 extends over 15 amino acids. Deletions cut 1 base from V and 2 bases from J, with 11 bases between. Germline V lookup: CDR1 MRHNA, CDR2 SNTAGT. TCRdb processed the 5' RACE reads anew with MiXCR; each CDR3 protein has one entry. The sample has just over 350,000 distinct CDR3 sequences, approximately 14% seen once. Broader study findings: Second-wave clones reaching peak frequency on day 37 lacked confirmed SARS-CoV-2 specificity. Cross-reactive memory seemingly joined, as some responding clones were found in pre-infection memory.

Sequencing input: PBMCs or a T cell subset sorted from them (not recorded which). V is TRBV6-4 and J is TRBJ1-1; no firm D call. The sequence came from a man younger than 30 who had mild COVID-19 (a few samples of this study predate the infection). Cell type and time point are not known. CDR3 sequence: CASSDYQSTNTEAFF. Here the CDR3 DNA reads TGTGCCAGCAGTGACTATCAGTCTACCAACACTGAAGCTTTCTTT.